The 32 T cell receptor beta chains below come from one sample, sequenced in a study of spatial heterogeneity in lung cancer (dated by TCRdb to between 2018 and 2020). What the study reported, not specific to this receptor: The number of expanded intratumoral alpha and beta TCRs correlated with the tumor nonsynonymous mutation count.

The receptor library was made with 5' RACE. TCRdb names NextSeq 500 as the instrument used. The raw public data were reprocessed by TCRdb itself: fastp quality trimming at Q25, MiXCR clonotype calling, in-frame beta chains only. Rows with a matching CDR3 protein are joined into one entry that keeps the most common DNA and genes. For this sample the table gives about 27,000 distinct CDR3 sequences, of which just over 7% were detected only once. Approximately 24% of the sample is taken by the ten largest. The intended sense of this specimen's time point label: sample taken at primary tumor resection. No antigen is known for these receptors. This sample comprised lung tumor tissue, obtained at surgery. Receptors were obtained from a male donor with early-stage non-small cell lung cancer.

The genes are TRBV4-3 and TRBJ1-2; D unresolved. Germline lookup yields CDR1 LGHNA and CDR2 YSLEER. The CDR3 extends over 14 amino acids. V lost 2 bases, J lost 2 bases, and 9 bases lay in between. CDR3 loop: CASSQTGINYGYTF. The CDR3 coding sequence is TGCGCCAGCAGCCAAACGGGAATCAACTATGGCTACACCTTC.

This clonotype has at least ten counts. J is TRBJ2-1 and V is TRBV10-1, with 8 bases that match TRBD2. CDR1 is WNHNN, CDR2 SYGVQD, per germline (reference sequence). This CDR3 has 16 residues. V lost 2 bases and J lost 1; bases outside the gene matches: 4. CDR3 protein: CASSETLAGSYNEQFF. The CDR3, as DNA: TGCGCCAGCAGTGAGACTTTAGCGGGGTCCTACAATGAGCAGTTCTTC.

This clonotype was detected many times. This CDR3 is CASSQDGTGASPLHF. The CDR3 nucleotides are TGTGCCAGCAGCCAAGATGGGACAGGGGCTTCACCCCTCCACTTT. The chain employs TRBV4-2 and TRBJ1-6; TRBD1 matches 10 bases. The ends lost 0 bases at V and 9 bases at J; junction bases unmatched: 2. The CDR3 length is 15 residues. Germline V gene lookup returns CDR1 LGHNA and CDR2 YNFKEQ.

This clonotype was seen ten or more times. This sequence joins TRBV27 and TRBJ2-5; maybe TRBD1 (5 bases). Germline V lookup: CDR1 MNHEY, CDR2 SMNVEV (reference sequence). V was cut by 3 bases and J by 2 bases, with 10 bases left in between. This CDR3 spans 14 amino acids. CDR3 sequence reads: CASSFNDRQETQYF. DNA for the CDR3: TGTGCCAGCAGTTTCAATGACAGACAAGAGACCCAGTACTTC.

The CDR3: CASSRQGTGNNQPQHF. Here the CDR3 DNA reads TGTGCCAGCTCACGGCAGGGGACTGGGAACAATCAGCCCCAGCATTTT. This chain uses TRBV18 with TRBJ1-5; tentative D call: TRBD1 (6 bases). The CDR3 loop spans 16 amino acids. The ends were cut back, 4 bases at V and 3 bases at J, with 16 bases in the middle. Germline CDR1 is KGHSH and CDR2 is LQKENI.

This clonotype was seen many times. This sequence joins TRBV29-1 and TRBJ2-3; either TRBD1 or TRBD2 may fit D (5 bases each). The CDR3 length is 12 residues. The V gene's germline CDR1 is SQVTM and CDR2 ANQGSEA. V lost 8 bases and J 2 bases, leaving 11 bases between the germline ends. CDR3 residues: CSSGRFTDTQYF. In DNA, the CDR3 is TGCAGCTCGGGACGGTTCACAGATACGCAGTATTTT.

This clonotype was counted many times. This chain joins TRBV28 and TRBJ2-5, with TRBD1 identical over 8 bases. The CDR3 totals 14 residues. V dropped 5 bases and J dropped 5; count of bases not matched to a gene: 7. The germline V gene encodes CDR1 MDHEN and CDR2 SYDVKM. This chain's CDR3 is CASSEPTGDETQYF. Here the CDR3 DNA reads TGTGCCAGCAGTGAACCGACAGGGGACGAGACCCAGTACTTC.

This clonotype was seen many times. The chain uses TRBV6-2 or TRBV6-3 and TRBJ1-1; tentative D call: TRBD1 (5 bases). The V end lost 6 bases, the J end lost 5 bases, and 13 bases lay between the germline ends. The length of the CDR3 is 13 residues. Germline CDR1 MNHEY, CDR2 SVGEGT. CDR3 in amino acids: CASRITGGTEAFF. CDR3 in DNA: TGTGCCAGCAGGATAACAGGTGGGACTGAAGCTTTCTTT.

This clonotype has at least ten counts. The CDR3 DNA follows: TGTGCCAGTAGTATAACGGGGGCGAGGAACATTCAGTACTTC. It yields the protein CASSITGARNIQYF. V usage is TRBV19 and J usage is TRBJ2-4; possibly TRBD1 or TRBD2 for D (6 bases each). Deletions cut 2 bases from V and 7 bases from J, with 12 bases between. Per the germline V gene, CDR1 is LNHDA and CDR2 is SQIVND (reference sequence). This CDR3 is built from 14 residues.

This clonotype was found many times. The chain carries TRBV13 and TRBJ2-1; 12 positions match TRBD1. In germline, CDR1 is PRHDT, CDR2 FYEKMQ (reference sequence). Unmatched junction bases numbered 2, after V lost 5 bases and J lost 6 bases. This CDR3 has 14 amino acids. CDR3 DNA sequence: TGTGCCAGCAGCCTGGGACAGGGGGCCAATGAGCAGTTCTTC. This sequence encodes CASSLGQGANEQFF.

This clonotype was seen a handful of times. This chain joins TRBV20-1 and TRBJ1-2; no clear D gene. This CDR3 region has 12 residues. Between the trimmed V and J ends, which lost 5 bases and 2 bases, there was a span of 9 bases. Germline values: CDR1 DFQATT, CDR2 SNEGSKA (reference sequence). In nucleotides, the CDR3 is TGCAGTGCTCCGACTGGCAACTATGGCTACACCTTC. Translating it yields CSAPTGNYGYTF.

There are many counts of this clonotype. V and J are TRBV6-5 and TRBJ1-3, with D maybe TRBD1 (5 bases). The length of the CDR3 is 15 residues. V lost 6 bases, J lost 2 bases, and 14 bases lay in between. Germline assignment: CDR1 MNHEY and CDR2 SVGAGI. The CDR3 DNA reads TGTGCCAGCAGCTTCTTGGGGGGGGCTGGAAACACCATATATTTT. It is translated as CASSFLGGAGNTIYF.

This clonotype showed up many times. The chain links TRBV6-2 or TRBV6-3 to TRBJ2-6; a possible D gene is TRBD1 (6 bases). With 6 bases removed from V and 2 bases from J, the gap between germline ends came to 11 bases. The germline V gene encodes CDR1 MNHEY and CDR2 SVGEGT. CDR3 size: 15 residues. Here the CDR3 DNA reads TGTGCCAGCAGCAACAGGGTTGCTGGGGCCAACGTCCTGACTTTC. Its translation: CASSNRVAGANVLTF.

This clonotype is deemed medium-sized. DNA of the CDR3: TGTGCCAGCAGTACCCGGTGGAGCTATGAGCAGTACTTC. Amino acids: CASSTRWSYEQYF. The chain links TRBV6-5 to TRBJ2-7; D gene unclear. Trimming took off 5 bases at V and 7 bases at J, with 15 bases between the two ends. The CDR3 runs to 13 residues. Germline loops: CDR1 MNHEY, CDR2 SVGAGI.

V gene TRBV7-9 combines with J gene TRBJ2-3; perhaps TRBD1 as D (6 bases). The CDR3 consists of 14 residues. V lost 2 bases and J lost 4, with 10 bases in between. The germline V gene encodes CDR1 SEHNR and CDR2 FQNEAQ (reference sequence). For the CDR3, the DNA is TGTGCCAGCAGCTTACTACAGGGTCCAGATACGCAGTATTTT. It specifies CASSLLQGPDTQYF.

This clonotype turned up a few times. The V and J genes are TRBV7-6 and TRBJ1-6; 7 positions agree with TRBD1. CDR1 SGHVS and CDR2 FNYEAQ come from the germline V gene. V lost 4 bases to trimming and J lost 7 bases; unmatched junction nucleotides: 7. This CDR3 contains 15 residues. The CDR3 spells CASSSDRVANSPLHF. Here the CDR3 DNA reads TGTGCCAGCAGCTCAGACAGGGTTGCGAATTCACCCCTCCACTTT.

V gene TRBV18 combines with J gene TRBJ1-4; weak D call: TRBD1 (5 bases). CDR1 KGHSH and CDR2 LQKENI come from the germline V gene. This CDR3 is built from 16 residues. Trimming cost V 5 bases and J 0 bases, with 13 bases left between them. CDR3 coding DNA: TGTGCCAGCTCATCGACAGCAGCTACAACTAATGAAAAACTGTTTTTT. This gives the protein CASSSTAATTNEKLFF.

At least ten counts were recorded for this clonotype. DNA of the CDR3: TGTGCCAGCAGTTACCTACAGACAGGGGTGGCGGAAAAACTGTTTTTT. It translates to CASSYLQTGVAEKLFF. The J gene is TRBJ1-4, the V gene TRBV6-6, with 8 bases that match TRBD1. Germline loops: CDR1 MNHNY, CDR2 SVGAGI (reference sequence). The junction had 10 bases not matched to a gene; V was cut back by 2 bases and J by 8 bases. The CDR3 contains 16 residues.

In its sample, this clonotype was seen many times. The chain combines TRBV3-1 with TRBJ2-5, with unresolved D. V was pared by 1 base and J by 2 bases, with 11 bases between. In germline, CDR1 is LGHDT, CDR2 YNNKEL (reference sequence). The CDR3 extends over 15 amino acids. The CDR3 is CASSQGWRAQETQYF. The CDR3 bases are TGTGCCAGCAGCCAAGGATGGCGCGCTCAAGAGACCCAGTACTTC.

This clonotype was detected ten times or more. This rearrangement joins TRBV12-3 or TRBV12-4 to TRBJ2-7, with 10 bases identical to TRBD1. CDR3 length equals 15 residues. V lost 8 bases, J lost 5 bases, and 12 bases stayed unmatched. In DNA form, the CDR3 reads TGTGCCAGCTCCCACAGACAGGGGGCGAGGGACGAGCAGTACTTC. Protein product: CASSHRQGARDEQYF.

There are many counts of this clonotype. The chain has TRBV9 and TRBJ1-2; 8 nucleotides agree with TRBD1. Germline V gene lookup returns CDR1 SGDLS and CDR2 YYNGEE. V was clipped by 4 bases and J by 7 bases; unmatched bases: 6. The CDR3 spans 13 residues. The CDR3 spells CASSSDRESGYTF. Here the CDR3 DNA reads TGTGCCAGCAGCTCGGACAGGGAGAGTGGCTACACCTTC.

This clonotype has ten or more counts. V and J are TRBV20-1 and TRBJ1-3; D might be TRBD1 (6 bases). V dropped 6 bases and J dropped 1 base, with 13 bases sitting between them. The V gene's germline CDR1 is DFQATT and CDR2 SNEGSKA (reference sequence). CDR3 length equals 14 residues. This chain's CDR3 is CSARRGVSGNTIYF. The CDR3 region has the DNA TGCAGTGCCCGGAGGGGGGTGTCTGGAAACACCATATATTTT.

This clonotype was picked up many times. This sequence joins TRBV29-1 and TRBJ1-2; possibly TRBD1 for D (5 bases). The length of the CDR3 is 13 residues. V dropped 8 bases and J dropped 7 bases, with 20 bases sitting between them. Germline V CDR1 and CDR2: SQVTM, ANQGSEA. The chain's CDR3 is CSKLPTRAGGYTF. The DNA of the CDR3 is TGCAGCAAACTACCCACCAGGGCTGGTGGCTACACCTTC.

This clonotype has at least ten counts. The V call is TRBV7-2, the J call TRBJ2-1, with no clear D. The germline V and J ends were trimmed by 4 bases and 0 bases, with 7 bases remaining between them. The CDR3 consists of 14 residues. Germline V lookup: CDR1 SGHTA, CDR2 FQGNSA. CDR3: CASSSGFSYNEQFF. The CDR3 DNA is TGTGCCAGCAGCTCCGGATTCTCCTACAATGAGCAGTTCTTC.

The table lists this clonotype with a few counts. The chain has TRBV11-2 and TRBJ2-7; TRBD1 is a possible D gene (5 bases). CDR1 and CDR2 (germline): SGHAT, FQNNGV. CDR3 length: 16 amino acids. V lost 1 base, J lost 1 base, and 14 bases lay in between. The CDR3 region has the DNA TGTGCCAGCAGCTTAGCTCTTGGTTACAGGTCCTACGAGCAGTACTTC. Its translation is CASSLALGYRSYEQYF.

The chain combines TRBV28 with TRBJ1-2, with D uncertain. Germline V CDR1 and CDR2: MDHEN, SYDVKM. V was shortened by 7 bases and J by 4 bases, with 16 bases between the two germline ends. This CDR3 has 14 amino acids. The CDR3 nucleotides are TGTGCCAGCACTGGTGAGATGACTGTCTATGGCTACACCTTC. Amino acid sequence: CASTGEMTVYGYTF.

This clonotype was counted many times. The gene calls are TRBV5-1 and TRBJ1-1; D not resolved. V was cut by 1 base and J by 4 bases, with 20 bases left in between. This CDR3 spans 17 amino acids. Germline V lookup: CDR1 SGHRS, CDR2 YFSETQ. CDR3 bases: TGCGCCAGCAGCTTGAGAGCACGAGGGTCCCAAAGCACTGAAGCTTTCTTT. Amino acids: CASSLRARGSQSTEAFF. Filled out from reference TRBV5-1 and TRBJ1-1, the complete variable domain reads KAGVTQTPRYLIKTRGQQVTLSCSPISGHRSVSWYQQTPGQGLQFLFEYFSETQRNKGNFPGRFSGRQFSNSRSEMNVSTLELGDSALYLCASSLRARGSQSTEAFFGQGTRLTVV.

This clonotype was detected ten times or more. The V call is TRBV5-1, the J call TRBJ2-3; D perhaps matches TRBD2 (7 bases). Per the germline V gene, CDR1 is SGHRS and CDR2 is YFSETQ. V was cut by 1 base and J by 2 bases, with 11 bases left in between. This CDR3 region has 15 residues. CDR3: CASSLRGDYTDTQYF. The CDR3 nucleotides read TGCGCCAGCAGCTTGAGGGGGGACTACACAGATACGCAGTATTTT.

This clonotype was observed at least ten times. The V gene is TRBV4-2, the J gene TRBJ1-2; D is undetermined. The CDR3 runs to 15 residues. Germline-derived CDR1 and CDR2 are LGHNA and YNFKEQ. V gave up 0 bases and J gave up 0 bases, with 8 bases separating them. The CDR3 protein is CASSQEEVTNYGYTF. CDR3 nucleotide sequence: TGTGCCAGCAGCCAAGAGGAGGTCACTAACTATGGCTACACCTTC.

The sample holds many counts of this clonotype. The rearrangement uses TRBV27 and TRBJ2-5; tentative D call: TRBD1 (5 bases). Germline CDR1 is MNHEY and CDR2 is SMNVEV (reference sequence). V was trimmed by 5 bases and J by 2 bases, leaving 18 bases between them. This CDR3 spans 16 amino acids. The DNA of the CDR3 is TGTGCCAGCAGTGACCACAGGAGAGTGACGCAAGAGACCCAGTACTTC. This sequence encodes CASSDHRRVTQETQYF.

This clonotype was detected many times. CDR3 bases: TGTGCCAGCAGCCGTCCGTACAGCTCGCCCCAGTACTTC. Amino acid sequence: CASSRPYSSPQYF. V is TRBV3-1 and J is TRBJ2-5; no reliable D call. The CDR3 consists of 13 residues. Germline CDR1 LGHDT, CDR2 YNNKEL (reference sequence). The V and J ends lost 4 bases and 9 bases respectively, with 15 bases between them.

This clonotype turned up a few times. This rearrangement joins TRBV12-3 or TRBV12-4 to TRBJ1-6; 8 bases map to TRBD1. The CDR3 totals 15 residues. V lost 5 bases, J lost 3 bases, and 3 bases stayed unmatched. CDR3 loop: CASSRGQDYNSPLHF. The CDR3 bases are TGTGCCAGCAGTCGGGGACAGGACTATAATTCACCCCTCCACTTT.